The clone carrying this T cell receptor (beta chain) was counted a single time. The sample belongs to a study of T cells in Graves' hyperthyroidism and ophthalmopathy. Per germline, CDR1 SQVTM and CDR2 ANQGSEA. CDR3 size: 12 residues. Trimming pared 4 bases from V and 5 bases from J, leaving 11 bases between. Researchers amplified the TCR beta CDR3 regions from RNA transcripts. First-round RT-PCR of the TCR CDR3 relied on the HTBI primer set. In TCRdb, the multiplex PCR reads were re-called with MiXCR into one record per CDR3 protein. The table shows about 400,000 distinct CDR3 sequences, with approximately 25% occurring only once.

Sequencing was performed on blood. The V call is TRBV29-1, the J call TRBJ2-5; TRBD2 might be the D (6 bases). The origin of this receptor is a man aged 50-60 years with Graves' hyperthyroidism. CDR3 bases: TGCAGCGTTGTTCCGGGAGCGGAGACCCAGTACTTC. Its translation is CSVVPGAETQYF.